The T cell receptor (beta chain) under discussion was sequenced for a study of human T cells and chemical hapten exposure (TCRdb year 2021). Turning to the overall study: For sensitization, 2% DPC in acetone was applied to a 2 cm by 2 cm area of upper inner arm skin. Patients additionally received weekly therapeutic DPC doses to the scalp throughout the roughly 25-week study period. Patch testing was performed on the upper back with Finn chambers containing 0.01% DPC, and the patch tests were scored after 6 days according to International Contact Dermatitis Research Group standards. The mostly female patient cohort included alopecia areata with under or over 50% scalp involvement, alopecia totalis and alopecia universalis. Libraries were combined into a pool for sequencing, and differences in TCR yield between samples came mainly from small differences in library volumes within the pool. This study followed changes in the peripheral blood TCR repertoire in vivo during primary and secondary sensitization of alopecia patients to the hapten diphenylcyclopropenone (DPC). Patient blood was sampled pre-sensitization (week 0) and at 2, 6 and about 24 weeks after DPC sensitization. Blood for TCR sequencing was provided by twenty-nine alopecia patients at one to four time points (pre-sensitization, 2, 6 and 24 weeks).

Library prep was done by RACE. The listed sequencing device is NextSeq 500. Library preparation attached unique molecular identifiers to individual cDNA molecules for quantitative, reproducible TCR counting. For every blood RNA sample, sequencing covered both the TCR alpha and TCR beta chains. The original pipeline was this. A median of around 100,000 TCRs per sample was observed, with a range of roughly 23,224 to 750,000. The Decombinator software suite was used to annotate V, J and CDR3 in the TCR reads. Every sample was subsampled to the same number of TCRs (28,000) for the PS versus PT1 abundance plots. TCRs were defined as expanded if absent before sensitization and observed at least eight times at the 2-week time point. TCRdb reanalyzed the raw reads on its own, using fastp at Q25 for trimming and MiXCR for clone calling, and kept in-frame beta chains. Each CDR3 protein appears once, grouped with its most common genes and DNA. Here the V and J calls rest on TCRdb's processing, not on the authors' analysis. Across this sample there are some 90,000 distinct CDR3 sequences, with roughly 11% seen only once. Of the sample, approximately 1.1% falls within the top ten clones.

This specimen's time point label, interpreted: patch test 3, about 24 weeks after DPC sensitization. Sample treatment or condition, as interpreted from the label and publication: therapeutic diphenylcyclopropenone sensitization with weekly scalp DPC. Blood at each patch-test visit was drawn before the patch test was applied. Patients were eligible if aged 18 to 70, diagnosed with alopecia and judged suitable for DPC therapy, and pregnant patients were excluded. Total RNA was extracted from unfractionated whole blood collected in Tempus Blood RNA tubes. This clonotype was seen a handful of times. This clone's antigen is unknown. The input lacks base qualities; no much larger clone sits a single base away. CDR1 and CDR2, per the germline V gene (reference sequence), are DFQATT and SNEGSKA. The CDR3 measures 23 amino acids from cysteine to phenylalanine. Only the CDR3 DNA is retained, 69 bases long and in frame from the first base. At the junction V is shortened by 1 base and J by 0 bases; bases outside the gene matches: 20.

Overall study results and their limits: Because every patient had alopecia, a presumed autoimmune disease, the patients' immune response might differ from that of healthy individuals. Repeated subsampling changed both the strength of the expansion versus patch-test correlation and the threshold at which that correlation became significant. Expanded TCRs formed significantly more large CDR3 similarity clusters than pre-sensitization or healthy control sets, consistent with antigen-driven responses. DPC sensitization did not change how many TCRs were above 1 in 1000 frequency, and no evidence was found of alterations in global repertoire structure. A positive correlation was found between the number of PT1 expanded TCRs and patch test score, with significance reached at thresholds 8, 16 and 32 but not 4.

The receptor was isolated from a woman in her twenties or thirties with alopecia areata. Some clones in this sample may be carry-over from other donors' samples. The rearrangement combines TRBV20-1 with TRBJ2-2; TRBD2 lines up with 13 middle nucleotides. The sequences come from whole blood, collected in connection with sensitization to the hapten diphenylcyclopropenone (DPC). The CDR3 region has the sequence CSARVSGTSGDTNTLANTGELFF. The DNA sequence reads TGCAGTGCTAGAGTCTCAGGGACTAGCGGGGACACTAATACGTTAGCGAACACCGGGGAGCTGTTTTTT.